The 29 T cell receptor beta chains below all came from one sample that was sequenced in a study of response to subunit inactivated influenza vaccine. TCRdb ran MiXCR on the RT-PCR reads and lists one entry per CDR3 protein. Of hundreds of thousands of distinct CDR3 sequences listed, 13% to 15% are singletons. The sequenced sample was PBMCs from blood, obtained approximately 15 days before vaccination. The receptors were sampled from a man aged 50-59 years who received an inactivated influenza vaccine.

This clonotype was observed many times. The chain links TRBV3-1 to TRBJ2-7; TRBD2 aligns across 7 bases. With 3 bases clipped from V and 2 bases from J, the junction kept 13 bases outside the gene matches. The CDR3 loop spans 17 amino acids. Germline CDR1 is LGHDT and CDR2 is YNNKEL (reference sequence). The CDR3: CASSQGGTTRGPYEQYF. The CDR3 DNA reads as TGTGCCAGCAGCCAGGGGGGGACTACCCGGGGCCCCTACGAGCAGTACTTC.

The rearrangement links TRBV6-1 to TRBJ2-3; D gene uncertain. The CDR3 sequence is 13 residues long. Trimming took 6 bases from V and 10 from J, leaving 17 bases between them. Germline CDR1 MNHNS, CDR2 SASEGT. CDR3 sequence reads: CASSLGSRRSQYF. DNA of the CDR3: TGTGCCAGCAGCCTAGGGTCCCGTCGGTCGCAGTATTTT.

This clonotype showed up just a few times. This chain connects TRBV20-1 to TRBJ2-7; no firm D call. CDR3 length equals 11 residues. CDR1 DFQATT and CDR2 SNEGSKA come from the germline V gene (reference sequence). Between the trimmed V and J ends, which lost 3 bases and 6 bases, there was a span of 9 bases. CDR3 residues: CSASQGSEQYF. As DNA, the CDR3 is TGCAGTGCTAGTCAAGGAAGCGAGCAGTACTTC.

The chain is built from TRBV20-1 and TRBJ2-5, with TRBD1 as a possible D gene (6 bases). In germline, CDR1 is DFQATT, CDR2 SNEGSKA (reference sequence). V was trimmed by 0 bases and J by 2 bases, leaving 13 bases between them. CDR3 length: 15 residues. CDR3 bases: TGCAGTGCTAGAGATTCGGACAGCCCACAAGAGACCCAGTACTTC. Protein sequence: CSARDSDSPQETQYF.

This chain joins TRBV10-3 and TRBJ2-7; 12 bases line up with TRBD1. Looked up from germline, CDR1 is ENHRY and CDR2 is SYGVKD. The CDR3 loop spans 17 amino acids. The ends lost 0 bases at V and 5 bases at J; junction bases unmatched: 8. The CDR3 here is CAISESGQGAFRNEQYF. The CDR3 DNA sequence: TGTGCCATCAGTGAGTCGGGACAGGGGGCGTTTAGGAACGAGCAGTACTTC.

This clonotype was seen ten or more times. The J gene is TRBJ2-1, the V gene TRBV11-2; 16 bases are a match to TRBD2. The CDR3 sequence is 18 residues long. CDR1 SGHAT and CDR2 FQNNGV come from the germline V gene. Trimming at V came to 5 bases and at J to 3 bases, leaving 7 bases not matched to a gene. In DNA form, the CDR3 reads TGTGCCAGCAGCACGCCCGGGACTAGCGGGAGGGTCTACAATGAGCAGTTCTTC. Its protein is CASSTPGTSGRVYNEQFF.

A few counts support this clonotype. The rearrangement links TRBV6-6 to TRBJ2-3, with D hard to call. CDR1 is MNHNY and CDR2 is SVGAGI in the germline V gene (reference sequence). V was pared by 5 bases and J by 0 bases, with 12 bases between. This CDR3 spans 15 amino acids. CDR3 DNA: TGTGCCAGCAGTCCCGGCCCTCCTAGCACAGATACGCAGTATTTT. Translating gives CASSPGPPSTDTQYF.

This clonotype has only a few counts. The rearrangement links TRBV5-1 to TRBJ2-3; the match to TRBD2 covers 10 bases. In germline, CDR1 is SGHRS, CDR2 YFSETQ. V lost 0 bases and J lost 3; bases outside the gene matches: 10. There are 18 residues in the CDR3. The CDR3 DNA sequence: TGCGCCAGCAGCTTGGCCCTTCAACCTAGCGGGAGTACAGATACGCAGTATTTT. This sequence encodes CASSLALQPSGSTDTQYF.

The chain carries TRBV5-1 and TRBJ2-7; 7 nucleotides match TRBD2. Germline V gives CDR1 SGHRS, CDR2 YFSETQ. CDR3 length equals 16 residues. With 1 base clipped from V and 0 bases from J, the junction kept 7 bases outside the gene matches. CDR3 DNA: TGCGCCAGCAGCTTGTTTAGCGGGCGAAGCTCCTACGAGCAGTACTTC. As protein: CASSLFSGRSSYEQYF.

The chain carries TRBV30 and TRBJ1-1; maybe TRBD1 (6 bases). CDR1 is GTSNPN, CDR2 SVGIG, per germline (reference sequence). This CDR3 is built from 13 residues. V dropped 3 bases and J dropped 0 bases, with 8 bases sitting between them. CDR3: CAWRRGLNTEAFF. The CDR3 nucleotides are TGTGCCTGGAGAAGGGGGTTGAACACTGAAGCTTTCTTT.

This clonotype was observed a few times. CDR3 coding DNA: TGTGCCAGCAGCTTAAGTAGCGGGGTAGGCAATGAGCAGTTCTTC. Encoded protein: CASSLSSGVGNEQFF. The V and J genes are TRBV7-2 and TRBJ2-1; 8 nucleotides line up with TRBD2. V shed 2 bases, J shed 6 bases, and the junction held 6 bases outside the gene matches. The CDR3 is 15 residues long. Germline V lookup: CDR1 SGHTA, CDR2 FQGNSA.

This clonotype has only a few counts. The chain is built from TRBV20-1 and TRBJ1-1; D not certain. The ends were cut back, 5 bases at V and 1 base at J, with 14 bases in the middle. This CDR3 is built from 14 residues. CDR1 DFQATT and CDR2 SNEGSKA come from the germline V gene (reference sequence). The CDR3 sequence: CSASSSLGNTEAFF. CDR3 DNA: TGCAGTGCTTCATCCAGCCTTGGGAACACTGAAGCTTTCTTT.

V and J are TRBV28 and TRBJ2-7; D perhaps matches TRBD1 (6 bases). The CDR3 has 16 residues. Trimming shortened V by 1 base and J by 3 bases, and 16 bases separated the two germline ends. Germline CDR1 reads MDHEN; CDR2 reads SYDVKM. The CDR3 nucleotides are TGTGCCAGCAGTTTATCCTATAGACAGGCGCGCTACGAGCAGTACTTC. This translates into CASSLSYRQARYEQYF.

Ten or more counts support this clonotype. The chain couples TRBV7-2 to TRBJ2-5; 10 bases are a match to TRBD2. Trimming took 2 bases from V and 2 from J; bases not matched to a gene: 2. The CDR3 totals 15 residues. CDR1 and CDR2 (germline): SGHTA, FQGNSA. CDR3 nucleotides: TGTGCCAGCAGCTTACCTAGCGGGGGACAAGAGACCCAGTACTTC. It translates to CASSLPSGGQETQYF.

This clonotype was counted at least ten times. This chain uses TRBV28 with TRBJ1-6; D gene unclear. Germline-derived CDR1 and CDR2 are MDHEN and SYDVKM. Trimming left V 1 base short and J 1 base short, with 11 bases between. The CDR3 has 17 amino acids. CDR3 in amino acids: CASSLLLRLSYNSPLHF. CDR3 bases: TGTGCCAGCAGTTTATTATTACGGCTTTCCTATAATTCACCCCTCCACTTT. The full variable domain, with the rest looked up from reference TRBV28 and TRBJ1-6, is DVKVTQSSRYLVKRTGEKVFLECVQDMDHENMFWYRQDPGLGLRLIYFSYDVKMKEKGDIPEGYSVSREKKERFSLILESASTNQTSMYLCASSLLLRLSYNSPLHFGNGTRLTVT.

The chain has TRBV10-3 and TRBJ2-3; 10 nucleotides match TRBD2. The CDR3 is made up of 14 amino acids. Germline lookup yields CDR1 ENHRY and CDR2 SYGVKD. J was trimmed by 5 bases and V by 10 bases; bases with no gene match: 9. Written as DNA, the CDR3 is TGTGCCACCTGTCCTAGCGGGAGTATAGATACGCAGTATTTT. The encoded protein is CATCPSGSIDTQYF.

In its sample, this clonotype was seen a few times. V usage is TRBV7-9 and J usage is TRBJ2-3, with TRBD1 matching 8 bases. The trim removed 6 bases at V and 4 bases at J, leaving 9 bases unmatched. CDR1 and CDR2 (germline): SEHNR, FQNEAQ (reference sequence). This CDR3 spans 15 amino acids. In DNA form, the CDR3 reads TGTGCCAGCAGTCCCCAGGGGGCAAAGGCAGATACGCAGTATTTT. Translated, it gives CASSPQGAKADTQYF.

This clonotype was counted many times. The V and J genes are TRBV10-2 and TRBJ2-3; 10 bases are a match to TRBD2. CDR1 and CDR2 (germline): WSHSY, SAAADI. With 8 bases clipped from V and 5 bases from J, the junction kept 7 bases outside the gene matches. CDR3 length: 14 residues. The CDR3 nucleotides are TGCGCCAGCTTACCAGCGGGGGGGATAGATACGCAGTATTTT. Translated: CASLPAGGIDTQYF.

This clonotype was detected a few times. For the CDR3, the DNA is TGTGCCAGCAGTTTTCCGGGGCAGAGAACCTACAATGAGCAGTTCTTC. It is translated as CASSFPGQRTYNEQFF. V is TRBV12-3 or TRBV12-4 and J is TRBJ2-1; D is perhaps TRBD1 or TRBD2 (5 bases each). V was trimmed by 3 bases and J by 2 bases, leaving 14 bases between them. The CDR3 is 16 amino acids.

This clonotype was observed a few times. This chain uses TRBV9 with TRBJ1-1; 7 bases map to TRBD1. J gave up 4 bases and V 0 bases, and 6 bases lay outside the gene matches. The CDR3 length is 15 residues. Germline CDR1 is SGDLS and CDR2 is YYNGEE. The CDR3 reads CASSVGHRGATEAFF. Written as DNA, the CDR3 is TGTGCCAGCAGCGTAGGGCACAGGGGCGCCACTGAAGCTTTCTTT.

This chain uses TRBV6-5 with TRBJ2-5; D not certain. The germline gives CDR1 MNHEY, CDR2 SVGAGI. V lost 0 bases, J lost 4 bases, and 9 bases lay in between. The length of the CDR3 is 14 residues. The CDR3 here is CASSYSENVETQYF. CDR3 coding DNA: TGTGCCAGCAGTTACTCTGAGAATGTAGAGACCCAGTACTTC.

This clonotype has just a few counts. CDR3 DNA sequence: TGTGCCAGCAGGGGACAGGGAGGTGCTGGAAACACCATATATTTT. Translation gives CASRGQGGAGNTIYF. This chain joins TRBV25-1 and TRBJ1-3; 9 bases are a match to TRBD1. Germline-derived CDR1 and CDR2 are MGHDK and SYGVNS. The junction had 5 bases not matched to a gene; V was cut back by 6 bases and J by 2 bases. The CDR3 spans 15 residues.

This clonotype was counted only a few times. V and J are TRBV7-9 and TRBJ2-1; 7 positions match TRBD2. Trimming at V came to 4 bases and at J to 3 bases, leaving 6 bases not matched to a gene. CDR3 length: 15 residues. Germline CDR1 SEHNR, CDR2 FQNEAQ (reference sequence). The CDR3 DNA sequence: TGTGCCAGCAGCTACCGGGACTATAGCTACAATGAGCAGTTCTTC. Translation: CASSYRDYSYNEQFF.

In this sample, this clonotype turned up a few times. V and J are TRBV5-1 and TRBJ1-6; the match to TRBD1 covers 7 bases. With 4 bases clipped from V and 9 bases from J, the junction kept 7 bases outside the gene matches. The CDR3 covers 14 residues. The germline V gene encodes CDR1 SGHRS and CDR2 YFSETQ. In DNA form, the CDR3 reads TGCGCCAGCAGCCCCCAGGGGGTCGCTTCACCCCTCCACTTT. It encodes CASSPQGVASPLHF.

This clonotype was found a few times. The gene calls are TRBV2 and TRBJ2-7, with 9 bases identical to TRBD2. Germline CDR1 is SNHLY and CDR2 is FYNNEI. CDR3 length: 15 amino acids. V shed 5 bases, J shed 2 bases, and the junction held 7 bases outside the gene matches. CDR3: CASSTGTSFAYEQYF. CDR3 coding DNA: TGTGCCAGCAGTACCGGGACTAGCTTCGCCTACGAGCAGTACTTC.

The chain links TRBV5-1 to TRBJ2-1; D may be TRBD1 (6 bases). There are 12 residues in the CDR3. The V end was cut by 4 bases, the J end by 8 bases, with 10 bases between. The germline CDR1 and CDR2 sequences are SGHRS and YFSETQ. CDR3 region: CASSAGVHEQFF. In DNA form, the CDR3 reads TGCGCCAGCAGCGCAGGGGTCCATGAGCAGTTCTTC. Supplemented by reference TRBV5-1 and TRBJ2-1, the full variable domain reads KAGVTQTPRYLIKTRGQQVTLSCSPISGHRSVSWYQQTPGQGLQFLFEYFSETQRNKGNFPGRFSGRQFSNSRSEMNVSTLELGDSALYLCASSAGVHEQFFGPGTRLTVL.

This clonotype turned up a few times. V is TRBV7-2 and J is TRBJ2-1; TRBD2 is a possible D gene (6 bases). Germline-derived CDR1 and CDR2 are SGHTA and FQGNSA. The CDR3 is 13 residues long. The V end was cut by 5 bases, the J end by 5 bases, with 10 bases between. CDR3 coding DNA: TGTGCCAGCAGCCCGGGGGATGACAATGAGCAGTTCTTC. Its protein product is CASSPGDDNEQFF.

V gene TRBV3-1 combines with J gene TRBJ2-6, with D hard to call. CDR1 LGHDT and CDR2 YNNKEL come from the germline V gene (reference sequence). This CDR3 region has 16 residues. Trimming pared 0 bases from V and 2 bases from J, leaving 8 bases between. CDR3 sequence (DNA): TGTGCCAGCAGCCAAGATCCGGCCGCTGGGGCCAACGTCCTGACTTTC. Encoded protein: CASSQDPAAGANVLTF. The variable domain in full, completed from reference TRBV3-1 and TRBJ2-6, reads DTAVSQTPKYLVTQMGNDKSIKCEQNLGHDTMYWYKQDSKKFLKIMFSYNNKELIINETVPNRFSPKSPDKAHLNLHINSLELGDSAVYFCASSQDPAAGANVLTFGAGSRLTVL.

V is TRBV29-1 and J is TRBJ1-5, with 9 bases that match TRBD1. CDR3 size: 17 residues. Germline loops: CDR1 SQVTM, CDR2 ANQGSEA. V was clipped by 5 bases and J by 7 bases; unmatched bases: 18. In nucleotides, the CDR3 is TGCAGCGTTACCACTCTGGCTGGGGACAGGGTGGGGCAGCCCCAGCATTTT. Amino acids: CSVTTLAGDRVGQPQHF.